This T cell receptor beta chain derives from a study of control samples from healthy donors and cancer patients. Produced via immunoSEQ multiplex PCR; TCRdb's table is partial and in-frame only. Found here are roughly 370,000 clones, roughly 90% of them singletons; the top ten hold more than 6%. Notes on this clone: Other nucleotide sequences from this sample produce the same CDR3.

The V gene's germline CDR1 is LNHDA and CDR2 SQIVND (reference sequence). V shed 9 bases and J 4 bases; nucleotides not matched to a gene: 5. The CDR3 length is 13 residues. The sequenced sample consisted of PBMCs. The TCR originated in a man between 35 and 55 years old with head and neck cancer. The chain recombines TRBV19 with TRBJ2-5; 10 nucleotides line up with TRBD1. The CDR3 DNA follows: TGTGCCAGCCGGGACAGGGGAGGAGAGACCCAGTACTTC. Amino acids: CASRDRGGETQYF.